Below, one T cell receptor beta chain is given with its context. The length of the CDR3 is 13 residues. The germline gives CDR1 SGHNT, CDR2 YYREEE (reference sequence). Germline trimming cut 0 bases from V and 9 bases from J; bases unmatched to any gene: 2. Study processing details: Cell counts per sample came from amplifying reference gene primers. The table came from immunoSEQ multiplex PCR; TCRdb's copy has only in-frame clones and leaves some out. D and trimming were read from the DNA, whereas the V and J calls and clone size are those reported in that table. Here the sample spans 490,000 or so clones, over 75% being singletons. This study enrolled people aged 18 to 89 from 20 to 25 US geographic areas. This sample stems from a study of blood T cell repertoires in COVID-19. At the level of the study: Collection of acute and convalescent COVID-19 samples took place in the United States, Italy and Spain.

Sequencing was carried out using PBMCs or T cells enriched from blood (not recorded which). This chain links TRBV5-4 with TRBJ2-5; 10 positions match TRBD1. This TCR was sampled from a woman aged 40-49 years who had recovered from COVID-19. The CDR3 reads CASSLDGTGAQYF. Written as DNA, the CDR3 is TGTGCCAGCAGCTTGGACGGGACAGGGGCCCAGTACTTC.